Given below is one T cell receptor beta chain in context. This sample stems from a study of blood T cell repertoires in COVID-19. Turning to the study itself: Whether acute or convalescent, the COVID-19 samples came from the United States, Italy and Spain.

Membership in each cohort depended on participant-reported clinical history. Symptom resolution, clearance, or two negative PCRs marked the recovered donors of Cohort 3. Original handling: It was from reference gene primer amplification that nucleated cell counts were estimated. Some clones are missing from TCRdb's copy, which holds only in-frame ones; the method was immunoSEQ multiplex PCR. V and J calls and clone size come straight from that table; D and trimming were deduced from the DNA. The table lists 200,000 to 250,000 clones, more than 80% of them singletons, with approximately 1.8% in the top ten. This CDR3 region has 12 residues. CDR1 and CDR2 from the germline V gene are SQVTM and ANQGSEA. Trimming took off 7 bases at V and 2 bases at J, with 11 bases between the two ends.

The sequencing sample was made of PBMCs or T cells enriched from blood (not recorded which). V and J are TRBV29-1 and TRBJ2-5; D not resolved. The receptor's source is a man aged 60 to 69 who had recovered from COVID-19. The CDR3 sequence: CSAAVGQETQYF. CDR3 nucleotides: TGCAGCGCTGCGGTTGGGCAAGAGACCCAGTACTTC.